These 9 T cell receptor beta chains were sequenced from one sample in a study of glioma-infiltrating T cells. Using RNA template, CDR3s of TCR alpha and beta were amplified with iRepertoire arm-PCR. TCRdb itself ran the multiplex PCR reads through MiXCR, one entry per CDR3 protein. The sample has approximately 100,000 distinct CDR3 sequences; approximately 26% are singletons. Material: glioma tissue, nonneoplastic brain tissue, or PBMCs (not recorded which). All receptors come from a human donor with low-grade glioma or glioblastoma, undergoing nonglioma brain surgery, or in good health (not recorded which).

V and J are TRBV12-3 or TRBV12-4 and TRBJ2-1, with 9 bases matching TRBD2. The CDR3 spans 15 residues. The trim removed 5 bases at V and 7 bases at J, leaving 9 bases unmatched. CDR3 residues: CASSRVAGGGNEQFF. DNA of the CDR3: TGTGCCAGCAGTCGGGTCGCGGGAGGGGGGAATGAGCAGTTCTTC.

The rearrangement joins TRBV7-9 to TRBJ1-5; tentative D call: TRBD1 (6 bases). This CDR3 has 16 residues. Germline V gene lookup returns CDR1 SEHNR and CDR2 FQNEAQ (reference sequence). Deletions cut 4 bases from V and 1 base from J, with 14 bases between. The CDR3 DNA reads TGTGCCAGCAGCTCTTGGGGGCCGGGCAGCAATCAGCCCCAGCATTTT. It translates to CASSSWGPGSNQPQHF.

This clonotype was recorded at least ten times. A much more abundant neighbour one base away suggests this may be a read error. The V gene is TRBV7-3, the J gene TRBJ2-5, with TRBD1 as a possible D gene (5 bases). Germline V gene data show CDR1 as SGHTA and CDR2 as FQGTGA. The CDR3 is 13 residues long. The CDR3 protein is CASSADRGETQCF. Written as DNA, the CDR3 is TGTGCCAGCTCTGCCGACAGAGGAGAGACCCAGTGCTTC.

Turning to this clonotype: A clone one base away is much larger, so this may be a read error. V usage is TRBV4-3 and J usage is TRBJ2-1; the match to TRBD2 covers 11 bases. CDR3 size: 17 residues. In germline, CDR1 is LGHNA, CDR2 YSLEER. The CDR3, as DNA: TGCGCCAGCAGCCATGACGGACTAGCGGGCTCCTACAATGAGCAGTTATTC. It encodes CASSHDGLAGSYNEQLF.

This clonotype was found many times. J is TRBJ1-1 and V is TRBV6-2 or TRBV6-3; 8 positions match TRBD1. The junction had 5 bases not matched to a gene; V was cut back by 10 bases and J by 4 bases. Per germline, CDR1 MNHEY and CDR2 SVGEGT. The CDR3 has 12 residues. CDR3 sequence reads: CATRTGRTEAFF. CDR3 sequence (DNA): TGTGCCACCCGGACAGGGCGCACTGAAGCTTTCTTT.

The chain couples TRBV11-2 to TRBJ2-5; tentatively, D is TRBD1 (6 bases). Germline loops: CDR1 SGHAT, CDR2 FQNNGV. The germline V and J ends were trimmed by 4 bases and 5 bases, with 23 bases remaining between them. The CDR3 spans 17 residues. The CDR3 region is CASSWGNRDLLSETQYF. Written as DNA, the CDR3 is TGTGCCAGCAGCTGGGGGAACAGGGATTTGCTAAGTGAGACCCAGTACTTC.

This clonotype was seen ten or more times. The rearrangement joins TRBV7-9 to TRBJ1-1; no clear D. The CDR3 spans 13 residues. Trimming removed 5 bases from V and 3 bases from J, with 10 bases in between. CDR1 SEHNR and CDR2 FQNEAQ come from the germline V gene (reference sequence). As DNA, the CDR3 is TGTGCCAGCAGCGCCCGGGAGTACACTGAAGCTTTCTTT. This gives the protein CASSAREYTEAFF.

This clonotype has at least ten counts. V gene TRBV2 combines with J gene TRBJ2-3; 15 nucleotides agree with TRBD2. Germline loops: CDR1 SNHLY, CDR2 FYNNEI. This CDR3 contains 18 residues. The junction had 8 bases not matched to a gene; V was cut back by 0 bases and J by 7 bases. The CDR3 DNA sequence: TGTGCCAGCAGTGAAGCACCGGGACTAGCGGGGGGCCGGAATACGCAGTATTTT. It encodes CASSEAPGLAGGRNTQYF.

Regarding this clonotype: It may be a read error: a sequence one base away is much more abundant. The chain uses TRBV4-2 and TRBJ2-3, with 9 bases matching TRBD2. Germline V gene lookup returns CDR1 LGHNA and CDR2 YNFKEQ. The CDR3 totals 15 residues. V dropped 1 base and J dropped 8; count of bases not matched to a gene: 7. The CDR3 here is CASSQVQREAGTQYF. In nucleotides, the CDR3 is TGTGCCAGCAGCCAAGTTCAGCGGGAGGCAGGTACGCAGTATTTT.